This note documents a single T cell receptor (beta chain) sequence. The source of the sample is a study of blood T cell repertoires in COVID-19. Study context: Collection of acute and convalescent COVID-19 samples took place in the United States, Italy and Spain. Sources were T cells, B-cell-depleted T cells, or PBMCs; the material itself was cDNA or gDNA.

Original processing methods: Estimates of nucleated cell counts were drawn from the amplification of reference gene primers. The method was immunoSEQ multiplex PCR; TCRdb's version includes in-frame clones alone and lacks a portion of them. V, J and clone size were drawn from that table, and D and trimming were deduced from the DNA. This table has about 150,000 clones, about nine tenths appearing once. CDR1 is SNHLY and CDR2 is FYNNEI in the germline V gene. V lost 8 bases to trimming and J lost 0 bases, with 10 bases between them. The CDR3 has 13 residues. Sequencing was carried out using peripheral blood. The chain has TRBV2 and TRBJ1-1; no definite D call. This TCR derives from a man older than 75 with acute or convalescent COVID-19. CDR3 in DNA: TGTGCCAGCGCGGCAGAAATGAACACTGAAGCTTTCTTT. This sequence encodes CASAAEMNTEAFF.